This T cell receptor (beta chain) was identified during a study of Graves' ophthalmopathy and Graves' hyperthyroidism. Trimming shortened V by 4 bases and J by 6 bases, and 12 bases separated the two germline ends. The CDR3 length is 13 residues. CDR1 and CDR2 (germline): SGHVS, FQNEAQ. Having ophthalmopathy, the donors showed moderate-to-severe activity, CAS ≥3 and NOSPECS ≥4, with disease lasting under 3 months. This clonotype was detected many times. Its target is not known. Amplified TCR beta CDR3 regions were obtained using RNA transcripts as template. Second-round multiplex PCR followed a first-round RT-PCR using HTBI primers. Using its own MiXCR run on the multiplex PCR reads, TCRdb lists one record per CDR3 protein. The repertoire has tens of thousands of distinct CDR3 sequences, 50% of them found once; the top ten carry 23%. Study conclusions and caveats: The blood repertoire also included most expanded thyroid clonotypes above 0.001 frequency.

V is TRBV7-8 and J is TRBJ1-1; possibly TRBD1 for D (6 bases). The sample consisted of peripheral blood. The source of this sequence is an adult man with Graves' ophthalmopathy. In nucleotides, the CDR3 is TGTGCCAGCAGCTCCAAGACAGGAGCTGAAGCTTTCTTT. Amino acids: CASSSKTGAEAFF.